This T cell receptor (beta chain) was documented in a study of vaccination effects on CD4 cells after COVID-19. Worth noting for this clone: Its matching antigen is unknown.

Per germline, CDR1 SGDLS and CDR2 YYNGEE. Unmatched junction bases numbered 7, after V lost 8 bases and J lost 0 bases. The CDR3 is 17 amino acids. Clones were read by immunoSEQ multiplex PCR, and TCRdb kept only the in-frame ones, dropping some. The data contain about 22,000 clones, about 68% of them singletons. With the ViraFEST assay, the study expanded antigen-specific CD4+ T cells using viral peptide pools, then sequenced them. Once cultured for nine to ten days, the cells underwent separation to obtain CD4+ T cells. Each vaccine recipient was nucleocapsid antibody negative and had no prior SARS-CoV-2 infection. Study-wide findings and caveats: Late post-vaccination samples showed marked contraction of infection- and vaccine-induced clones.

The source material was CD4+ T cells from PBMCs cultured with HCoV-NL63 spike peptides, sampled before COVID-19 vaccination. The source of this sequence is a human donor who received a COVID-19 vaccine. The rearrangement links TRBV9 to TRBJ2-1; 14 nucleotides line up with TRBD2. CDR3 in DNA: TGTGCCAGTCGACTAGCGGGAGGGGTTAGCTCCTACAATGAGCAGTTCTTC. Translating gives CASRLAGGVSSYNEQFF.